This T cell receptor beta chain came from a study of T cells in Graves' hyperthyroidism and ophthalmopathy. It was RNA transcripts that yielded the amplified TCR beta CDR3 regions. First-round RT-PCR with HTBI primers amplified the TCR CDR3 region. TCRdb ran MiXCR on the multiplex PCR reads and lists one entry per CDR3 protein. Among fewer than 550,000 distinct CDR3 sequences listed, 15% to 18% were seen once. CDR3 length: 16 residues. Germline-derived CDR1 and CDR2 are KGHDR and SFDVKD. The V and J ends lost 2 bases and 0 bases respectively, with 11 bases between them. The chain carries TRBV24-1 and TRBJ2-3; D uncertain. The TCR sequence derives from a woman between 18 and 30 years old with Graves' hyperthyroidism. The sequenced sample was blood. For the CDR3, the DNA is TGTGCCACCAGTGATTCGCCCCAGCAGAGCACAGATACGCAGTATTTT. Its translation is CATSDSPQQSTDTQYF.